What follows describes a single T cell receptor beta chain. Trimming left V 1 base short and J 0 bases short, with 8 bases between. This CDR3 region has 15 residues. The V gene's germline CDR1 is SGHNT and CDR2 YYREEE (reference sequence). This entry comes from a study of blood T cell repertoires in COVID-19. Study as a whole: Samples of COVID-19 (acute and convalescent) were obtained from the United States, Italy and Spain. The analysed material was cDNA or gDNA that came from T cells, B-cell-depleted T cells, or PBMCs.

In the study's own analysis: Estimation of nucleated cell counts was performed using reference gene primer amplification. Sequenced by immunoSEQ multiplex PCR; TCRdb stores in-frame clones only, minus some. From that table come the V and J calls and clone size; the DNA was used to work out D and trimming. The sample carries about 290,000 clones, approximately 86% recorded once. This clonotype was obtained from a woman aged 50 to 65 with active or convalescent COVID-19. The chain recombines TRBV5-4 with TRBJ2-1; D is unclear. The sequenced sample consisted of peripheral blood. CDR3 sequence: CASSLSSFSYNEQFF. The DNA of the CDR3 is TGTGCCAGCAGCTTGTCAAGCTTCTCCTACAATGAGCAGTTCTTC.